The 21 T cell receptor beta chains listed next were all sequenced from one sample in a study of blood T cell repertoires in COVID-19. Sequencing used immunoSEQ multiplex PCR; TCRdb keeps in-frame clones, though not all of them. This table holds about 170,000 clones, more than 75% found once. Material for sequencing was peripheral blood. Receptors were obtained from a man aged 50 to 60 who had recovered from COVID-19.

This sequence joins TRBV7-2 and TRBJ1-4; D not resolved. Germline V gene data show CDR1 as SGHTA and CDR2 as FQGNSA. Trimming shortened V by 1 base and J by 8 bases, and 14 bases separated the two germline ends. This CDR3 comprises 15 residues. Written as DNA, the CDR3 is TGTGCCAGCAGCTTAGACTCAGGCCTTTCCGAAAAACTGTTTTTT. As protein: CASSLDSGLSEKLFF.

This chain connects TRBV2 to TRBJ1-1, with D possibly being TRBD1 (5 bases). V was trimmed by 6 bases and J by 5 bases, leaving 16 bases between them. CDR3 length: 14 residues. The germline CDR1 and CDR2 sequences are SNHLY and FYNNEI. CDR3 sequence: CASRGGRGRTEAFF. For the CDR3, the DNA is TGTGCCAGCAGGGGGGGTAGGGGACGAACTGAAGCTTTCTTT.

This clone has more than one count but fewer than ten. The chain joins TRBV3-1 (or the pseudogene TRBV3-2) to TRBJ1-5, with D possibly TRBD1 on 5 matching bases. Trimming shortened V by 0 bases and J by 0 bases, and 9 bases separated the two germline ends. There are 16 residues in the CDR3. The germline gives CDR1 LGHDT, CDR2 YNNKEL (reference sequence). The CDR3 loop reads CASSQDRGISNQPQHF. The CDR3 bases are TGTGCCAGCAGCCAAGATCGGGGGATTAGCAATCAGCCCCAGCATTTT.

The chain employs TRBV2 and TRBJ2-3; a possible D gene is TRBD2 (5 bases). The germline V and J ends were trimmed by 6 bases and 3 bases, with 19 bases remaining between them. This CDR3 spans 16 amino acids. Per germline, CDR1 SNHLY and CDR2 FYNNEI. Here the CDR3 reads CASRNPRRGETDTQYF. The CDR3 DNA is TGTGCCAGCAGGAACCCCCGCCGGGGAGAAACAGATACGCAGTATTTT.

The rearrangement links TRBV6-4 to TRBJ2-1; D is unresolved. Trimming took 2 bases from V and 10 from J, leaving 12 bases between them. This CDR3 comprises 13 residues. Germline V gene lookup returns CDR1 MRHNA and CDR2 SNTAGT. CDR3: CASSDELPGEQFF. As DNA, the CDR3 is TGTGCCAGCAGTGACGAGCTACCCGGGGAGCAGTTCTTC.

The chain uses TRBV14 and TRBJ1-6; 9 bases agree with TRBD1. The CDR3 has 14 residues. The junction had 2 bases not matched to a gene; V was cut back by 4 bases and J by 7 bases. Germline CDR1 and CDR2: SGHDN and FVKESK. This chain's CDR3 is CASSLDRGNSPLHF. CDR3 nucleotide sequence: TGTGCCAGCAGCCTGGACAGGGGAAATTCACCCCTCCACTTT.

The table lists this clone with a few counts. The rearrangement links TRBV4-3 to TRBJ2-7; D is possibly TRBD1 (6 bases). This CDR3 has 16 residues. CDR1 LGHNA and CDR2 YSLEER come from the germline V gene. The V gene lost 0 bases and the J gene lost 2 bases, with 14 bases spanning the gap. The CDR3 nucleotides read TGCGCCAGCAGCCAAGAGGAGGCAGGGGCTCCCTACGAGCAGTACTTC. Translation gives CASSQEEAGAPYEQYF.

The gene calls are TRBV6-5 and TRBJ2-5; 9 bases are shared with TRBD1. The length of the CDR3 is 13 residues. J gave up 1 base and V 9 bases, and 3 bases lay outside the gene matches. Per the germline V gene, CDR1 is MNHEY and CDR2 is SVGAGI. The CDR3 bases are TGTGCCAGTAACAGGGGGCCCCAAGAGACCCAGTACTTC. It codes for CASNRGPQETQYF.

The J gene is TRBJ1-1, the V gene TRBV18; D is unresolved. The CDR3 contains 14 residues. Per germline, CDR1 KGHSH and CDR2 LQKENI. V was trimmed by 6 bases and J by 2 bases, leaving 13 bases between them. The DNA of the CDR3 is TGTGCCAGCTCCCTCGAGGAGCTTAACACTGAAGCTTTCTTT. Translated: CASSLEELNTEAFF.

The rearrangement uses TRBV4-1 and TRBJ2-3; 12 nucleotides line up with TRBD2. CDR1 is MGHRA, CDR2 YSYEKL, per germline. V gave up 0 bases and J gave up 0 bases; unmatched junction bases: 4. This CDR3 contains 18 residues. CDR3 in amino acids: CASSQDILAGGSTDTQYF. DNA for the CDR3: TGCGCCAGCAGCCAAGATATACTAGCGGGGGGTAGCACAGATACGCAGTATTTT.

V and J are TRBV15 and TRBJ2-5, with a weak D call TRBD1 (5 bases). The CDR3 is 15 residues long. Germline V gene lookup returns CDR1 LNHNV and CDR2 YYDKDF (reference sequence). V lost 0 bases and J lost 5, with 13 bases in between. The CDR3 here is CATSRDSAGFETQYF. CDR3 DNA: TGTGCCACCAGCAGAGATTCAGCAGGGTTCGAGACCCAGTACTTC.

The chain couples TRBV25-1 to TRBJ2-7; tentatively, D is TRBD2 (6 bases). The V and J ends lost 4 bases and 9 bases respectively, with 16 bases between them. CDR3 length: 13 residues. Germline CDR1 is MGHDK and CDR2 is SYGVNS. The CDR3 bases are TGTGCCAGCAGTGGGGTAGGAGGGTATGGGCAGTACTTC. As protein: CASSGVGGYGQYF.

For the CDR3, the DNA is TGTGCCAGCAGCTTCACTAGCGGGAGGTACTACGAGCAGTACTTC. Translation gives CASSFTSGRYYEQYF. V gene TRBV5-6 combines with J gene TRBJ2-7; 12 bases line up with TRBD2. The CDR3 spans 15 residues. CDR1 and CDR2 from the germline V gene are SGHDT and YYEEEE. Trimming removed 2 bases from V and 3 bases from J; junction bases left unmatched: 3.

The CDR3 sequence: CASTPQRSDNEQFF. CDR3 nucleotides: TGTGCCAGCACCCCCCAGAGGAGCGACAATGAGCAGTTCTTC. The rearrangement uses TRBV5-4 and TRBJ2-1; unclear D gene. The V end lost 6 bases, the J end lost 5 bases, and 15 bases lay between the germline ends. The CDR3 loop spans 14 amino acids. In germline, CDR1 is SGHNT, CDR2 YYREEE (reference sequence).

The rearrangement uses TRBV25-1 and TRBJ1-1; TRBD1 matches 7 bases. CDR1 is MGHDK and CDR2 is SYGVNS in the germline V gene. V shed 1 base, J shed 2 bases, and the junction held 7 bases outside the gene matches. The CDR3 is made up of 16 amino acids. The CDR3 sequence is CASSESGTAFNTEAFF. The CDR3 bases are TGTGCCAGCAGTGAATCAGGGACAGCCTTTAACACTGAAGCTTTCTTT.

V gene TRBV27 combines with J gene TRBJ2-7; TRBD1 aligns across 7 bases. CDR1 and CDR2 from the germline V gene are MNHEY and SMNVEV (reference sequence). This CDR3 is 15 amino acids long. V lost 6 bases to trimming and J lost 1 base; unmatched junction nucleotides: 9. The CDR3 here is CASRVSTGYSYEQYF. CDR3 nucleotide sequence: TGTGCCAGCAGGGTCTCGACAGGGTATTCCTACGAGCAGTACTTC.

This clone was picked up one time. The chain links TRBV27 to TRBJ1-4; D not resolved. The CDR3 runs 13 residues. Germline V gives CDR1 MNHEY, CDR2 SMNVEV (reference sequence). V lost 3 bases to trimming and J lost 4 bases, with 6 bases between them. The CDR3 is CASSFQVNEKLFF. The CDR3 region has the DNA TGTGCCAGCAGTTTCCAGGTTAATGAAAAACTGTTTTTT.

The chain recombines TRBV6-6 with TRBJ2-3, with D maybe TRBD1 (5 bases). Trimming removed 0 bases at V and 4 bases at J, with 11 bases between. Germline loops: CDR1 MNHNY, CDR2 SVGAGI (reference sequence). The CDR3 extends over 15 amino acids. The CDR3 bases are TGTGCCAGCAGTTACTCGAAACAAGGGGCAGATACGCAGTATTTT. Protein: CASSYSKQGADTQYF.

This chain joins TRBV27 and TRBJ1-1; D is perhaps TRBD1 (6 bases). The CDR3 has 17 amino acids. V dropped 5 bases and J dropped 3 bases, with 22 bases sitting between them. CDR1 and CDR2 (germline): MNHEY, SMNVEV (reference sequence). The CDR3 DNA sequence: TGTGCCAGCAGTACCAGGGGCCTCAGCCGTGGTGACACTGAAGCTTTCTTT. Protein product: CASSTRGLSRGDTEAFF.

The V gene is TRBV29-1, the J gene TRBJ2-3, with 11 bases lining up with TRBD1. The ends lost 1 base at V and 6 bases at J; junction bases unmatched: 12. CDR1 and CDR2 (germline): SQVTM, ANQGSEA. The CDR3 is made up of 17 amino acids. CDR3 amino acids: CSVEGPRDRGIMDTQYF. The CDR3 DNA reads TGCAGCGTTGAAGGTCCCCGGGACAGGGGGATAATGGATACGCAGTATTTT.

The V gene is TRBV6-5, the J gene TRBJ1-1; TRBD1 matches 10 bases. J lost 1 base, V lost 10 bases, and 6 bases had no gene match. The CDR3 has 14 residues. Germline V gene lookup returns CDR1 MNHEY and CDR2 SVGAGI. CDR3 region: CATGDRGWNTEAFF. Here the CDR3 DNA reads TGTGCCACCGGGGACAGGGGATGGAACACTGAAGCTTTCTTT.